This is a list of T cell receptor beta chains from one sample in a study of CD8 T cells in Susac syndrome. TCRdb re-called the immunoSEQ multiplex PCR reads through MiXCR, storing one row per CDR3 protein. The sample consists of around 62,000 distinct CDR3 sequences, around 94% of them appearing once. Sequenced material: CD8+ T cells from PBMCs. The receptors originated from a human donor in good health. Both conserved end residues are part of each CDR3. The D gene is left open where the match is weak. Size is omitted from some rows. Given values are once, few, many or a class for expanded clones.

cdr3_aa	cdr3_nt	v_call	d_call	clone_size	j_call
CASSPGSGRAYEQYF	TGTGCCAGCAGCCCGGGGTCCGGCAGGGCGTACGAGCAGTACTTC	TRBV3-1	.	.	TRBJ2-7
CASSLVVPSGSYEQYF	TGTGCCAGCAGTTTAGTAGTCCCTAGCGGTTCCTACGAGCAGTACTTC	TRBV12-3/TRBV12-4	TRBD2	.	TRBJ2-7
CASSYHVSGGVNEQFF	TGCGCCAGCAGCTACCACGTTTCGGGGGGAGTCAATGAGCAGTTCTTC	TRBV4-1	TRBD2	.	TRBJ2-1
CASSAGRVNEQFF	TGTGCCAGTAGTGCGGGACGGGTCAATGAGCAGTTCTTC	TRBV19	.	.	TRBJ2-1
CASTPGTDTYEQYF	TGTGCCAGCACTCCTGGAACAGATACCTACGAGCAGTACTTC	TRBV28	.	.	TRBJ2-7
CASSQRTGGETEAFF	TGCGCCAGCAGCCAACGAACAGGGGGAGAGACTGAAGCTTTCTTT	TRBV4-1	TRBD1	.	TRBJ1-1
CASSAESGYPYEQYF	TGCGCCAGCAGCGCAGAGTCAGGGTACCCCTACGAGCAGTACTTC	TRBV5-1	.	.	TRBJ2-7
CASSYSAGERTGELFF	TGTGCCAGCAGTTACTCGGCAGGGGAGAGAACCGGGGAGCTGTTTTTT	TRBV6-5	.	.	TRBJ2-2
CASSEPAASNQPQHF	TGTGCCAGCAGTGAACCGGCAGCAAGCAATCAGCCCCAGCATTTT	TRBV6-1	.	.	TRBJ1-5
CASSLNSGPYEQYF	TGTGCCAGCAGCTTAAATTCAGGGCCCTACGAGCAGTACTTC	TRBV7-2	.	.	TRBJ2-7
CATRAGMSSYNEQFF	TGTGCCACCAGGGCAGGGATGAGCTCCTACAATGAGCAGTTCTTC	TRBV15	.	.	TRBJ2-1
CASSQGAGGAPTDTQYF	TGTGCCAGCAGCCAAGGGGCCGGGGGGGCCCCCACAGATACGCAGTATTTT	TRBV3-1	TRBD2	.	TRBJ2-3
CASSNERRDEQYF	TGTGCCAGCAGCAATGAAAGGAGGGACGAGCAGTACTTC	TRBV6-1	.	few	TRBJ2-7
CASSYSGGNGETQYF	TGTGCCAGCAGTTACTCGGGAGGGAACGGAGAGACCCAGTACTTC	TRBV6-2/TRBV6-3	TRBD2	.	TRBJ2-5
CASSLGEAVQETQYF	TGTGCCAGCAGTCTCGGGGAGGCAGTCCAAGAGACCCAGTACTTC	TRBV12-3/TRBV12-4	.	once	TRBJ2-5
CASNPYGTQETQYF	TGTGCCAGCAACCCTTACGGGACTCAAGAGACCCAGTACTTC	TRBV12-3/TRBV12-4	.	.	TRBJ2-5
CASSQDAVTRYGYTF	TGCGCCAGCAGCCAAGATGCTGTCACGCGGTATGGCTACACCTTC	TRBV4-1	.	.	TRBJ1-2
CASSYSGQEKNIQYF	TGTGCCAGCAGTTACTCGGGACAGGAAAAAAACATTCAGTACTTC	TRBV6-6	TRBD1	.	TRBJ2-4
CASSQGYHNEQFF	TGTGCCAGCAGCCAAGGCTACCACAATGAGCAGTTCTTC	TRBV14	.	.	TRBJ2-1
CASSLPGRGSYEQYF	TGTGCCAGCAGCTTGCCGGGTAGAGGCTCCTACGAGCAGTACTTC	TRBV5-4	.	once	TRBJ2-7